The 19 T cell receptor beta chains below all came from one sample that was sequenced in a study of blood T cell repertoires in COVID-19. Repertoires were generated with immunoSEQ multiplex PCR, while TCRdb's copy carries only in-frame clones and drops some. Of over 150,000 clones in the sample, around four fifths were seen once. Sequenced material: peripheral blood. These receptors were taken from a woman aged 40-49 years with COVID-19, enrolled during active disease.

The rearrangement links TRBV6-5 to TRBJ1-6; 8 nucleotides agree with TRBD1. Germline V gene lookup returns CDR1 MNHEY and CDR2 SVGAGI. The CDR3 spans 14 residues. Losses at the gene ends were 10 bases for V and 6 bases for J; bases not matched to a gene: 8. In nucleotides, the CDR3 is TGTGCCACCAAACAGGGGGGTATTAATTCACCCCTCCACTTT. This encodes CATKQGGINSPLHF.

The V gene is TRBV11-2, the J gene TRBJ1-1; no clear D gene. The CDR3 extends over 15 amino acids. The V gene's germline CDR1 is SGHAT and CDR2 FQNNGV. V shed 1 base and J shed 3 bases, with 12 bases lying between them. For the CDR3, the DNA is TGTGCCAGCAGCTTAGTACCGGGAATAGACACTGAAGCTTTCTTT. This encodes CASSLVPGIDTEAFF.

V and J are TRBV5-1 and TRBJ2-7; 11 bases match TRBD2. Trimming at V came to 4 bases and at J to 3 bases, leaving 6 bases not matched to a gene. The CDR3 runs to 15 residues. The V gene's germline CDR1 is SGHRS and CDR2 YFSETQ. The CDR3 sequence: CASSPGGTSGYEQYF. The CDR3 DNA sequence: TGCGCCAGCAGCCCTGGTGGGACTAGCGGCTACGAGCAGTACTTC.

This clone appeared a few times. The chain combines TRBV5-1 with TRBJ1-1; D may be TRBD1 (5 bases). Germline V gene lookup returns CDR1 SGHRS and CDR2 YFSETQ. The CDR3 is made up of 14 amino acids. Trimming took 5 bases from V and 1 from J, leaving 12 bases between them. The CDR3 coding sequence is TGCGCCAGCAGGGGGCGCGTCTCGAACACTGAAGCTTTCTTT. Protein: CASRGRVSNTEAFF.

This clone has just a few counts. The gene calls are TRBV19 and TRBJ1-3; the match to TRBD1 covers 9 bases. V shed 5 bases and J 4 bases; nucleotides not matched to a gene: 6. Germline V gives CDR1 LNHDA, CDR2 SQIVND (reference sequence). This CDR3 contains 15 residues. The CDR3 loop is CASSVQGAGGNTIYF. DNA of the CDR3: TGTGCCAGTAGTGTACAGGGGGCAGGAGGAAACACCATATATTTT.

This sequence joins TRBV28 and TRBJ2-7, with 7 nucleotides matching TRBD2. Per the germline V gene, CDR1 is MDHEN and CDR2 is SYDVKM. J gave up 3 bases and V 2 bases, and 4 bases lay outside the gene matches. The CDR3 is made up of 14 amino acids. The CDR3 DNA reads as TGTGCCAGCAGTTTACCGACTAGCTACTACGAGCAGTACTTC. Translation: CASSLPTSYYEQYF. The whole variable domain, filled in from reference TRBV28 and TRBJ2-7, reads DVKVTQSSRYLVKRTGEKVFLECVQDMDHENMFWYRQDPGLGLRLIYFSYDVKMKEKGDIPEGYSVSREKKERFSLILESASTNQTSMYLCASSLPTSYYEQYFGPGTRLTVT.

The chain employs TRBV19 and TRBJ2-7, with 7 nucleotides matching TRBD1. J lost 2 bases, V lost 3 bases, and 4 bases had no gene match. CDR1 LNHDA and CDR2 SQIVND come from the germline V gene (reference sequence). The CDR3 length is 14 residues. The CDR3 protein is CASSIGTETYEQYF. DNA of the CDR3: TGTGCCAGTAGTATCGGGACAGAAACCTACGAGCAGTACTTC.

The rearrangement joins TRBV21-1 to TRBJ2-3; the DNA was not compared with TRBD2, the D call given in the table. TRBV21-1 is flagged as a pseudogene. The CDR3 length is 16 residues. This CDR3 is CASSNRSGRLTDTQYF. In nucleotides, the CDR3 is TGTGCCAGCAGCAATAGGAGCGGGAGGCTCACAGATACGCAGTATTTT.

V and J are TRBV5-1 and TRBJ2-3; 8 nucleotides match TRBD1. This CDR3 has 14 residues. Trimming cost V 4 bases and J 6 bases; bases outside gene matches: 7. CDR1 and CDR2 (germline): SGHRS, YFSETQ. This chain's CDR3 is CASSIDRQGDTQYF. In DNA form, the CDR3 reads TGCGCCAGCAGCATAGACCGACAGGGGGATACGCAGTATTTT. Combining the CDR3 with reference TRBV5-1 and TRBJ2-3 gives the whole variable domain KAGVTQTPRYLIKTRGQQVTLSCSPISGHRSVSWYQQTPGQGLQFLFEYFSETQRNKGNFPGRFSGRQFSNSRSEMNVSTLELGDSALYLCASSIDRQGDTQYFGPGTRLTVL.

The CDR3 loop is CASSLSPGIQPQHF. The CDR3 coding sequence is TGTGCCAGCAGTTTATCCCCGGGGATTCAGCCCCAGCATTTT. The chain is built from TRBV28 and TRBJ1-5; D not resolved. Trimming removed 1 base from V and 6 bases from J, with 10 bases in between. Germline CDR1 is MDHEN and CDR2 is SYDVKM. CDR3 size: 14 residues.

The chain joins TRBV6-5 to TRBJ2-3; 12 bases align to TRBD2. V shed 6 bases, J shed 11 bases, and the junction held 12 bases outside the gene matches. CDR1 is MNHEY and CDR2 is SVGAGI in the germline V gene. This CDR3 is built from 15 residues. CDR3 DNA: TGTGCCAGCAGGGGTCTAGCGGGGGGGTTCGCTGAGCAGTATTTT. It yields the protein CASRGLAGGFAEQYF.

The chain is built from TRBV5-1 and TRBJ1-1; no definite D call. This CDR3 is built from 12 residues. Germline V CDR1 and CDR2: SGHRS, YFSETQ. Trimming stripped 0 bases from V and 2 bases from J, with 2 bases between. The CDR3 DNA follows: TGCGCCAGCAGCTTGGTAAACACTGAAGCTTTCTTT. Residues: CASSLVNTEAFF.

This chain connects TRBV18 to TRBJ2-7, with D tentatively TRBD1 (5 bases). Germline V gives CDR1 KGHSH, CDR2 LQKENI. The CDR3 runs to 14 residues. The V and J ends lost 4 bases and 6 bases respectively, with 16 bases between them. CDR3 sequence reads: CASSLGKGAGEQYF. CDR3 bases: TGTGCCAGCTCACTGGGTAAAGGGGCAGGCGAGCAGTACTTC.

This clone was counted a single time. The chain is built from TRBV14 and TRBJ1-5; D remains unclear. The germline V gene encodes CDR1 SGHDN and CDR2 FVKESK. V lost 5 bases to trimming and J lost 4 bases, with 9 bases between them. The length of the CDR3 is 13 residues. The CDR3 DNA sequence: TGTGCCAGCAGCGAGCGAGGAAATCAGCCCCAGCATTTT. It translates to CASSERGNQPQHF.

The V call is TRBV2, the J call TRBJ2-3; D is possibly TRBD1 (6 bases). The germline CDR1 and CDR2 sequences are SNHLY and FYNNEI. Trimming left V 8 bases short and J 5 bases short, with 17 bases between. This CDR3 contains 14 residues. This CDR3 reads CASQGTVGEDTQYF. The CDR3 region has the DNA TGTGCCAGCCAGGGGACCGTCGGGGAAGATACGCAGTATTTT.

The rearrangement uses TRBV10-3 and TRBJ1-1; possible D gene TRBD1, 6 bases. The CDR3 has 21 residues. V was shortened by 3 bases and J by 6 bases, with 35 bases between the two germline ends. Per germline, CDR1 ENHRY and CDR2 SYGVKD. The CDR3 loop reads CAISDLRSWSGAALSFAEAFF. As DNA, the CDR3 is TGTGCCATCAGTGACCTCCGATCGTGGTCAGGGGCCGCCCTCAGTTTCGCTGAAGCTTTCTTT.

The chain recombines TRBV29-1 with TRBJ1-2, with D possibly TRBD1 on 5 matching bases. The CDR3 has 11 amino acids. V gave up 7 bases and J gave up 7 bases, with 13 bases separating them. In germline, CDR1 is SQVTM, CDR2 ANQGSEA. The CDR3 region is CSAGGLGGYTF. CDR3 sequence (DNA): TGCAGCGCTGGGGGACTAGGTGGCTACACCTTC.

This sequence joins TRBV4-1 and TRBJ1-2; TRBD1 might be the D (6 bases). Germline CDR1 and CDR2: MGHRA and YSYEKL. Trimming removed 3 bases from V and 6 bases from J, with 14 bases in between. The CDR3 is made up of 14 amino acids. The CDR3 loop is CASSQAAGANGYTF. CDR3 bases: TGCGCCAGCAGCCAGGCCGCAGGGGCCAATGGCTACACCTTC.

The CDR3 sequence: CASSLPVKETQYF. The CDR3 coding sequence is TGTGCCAGCAGCCTCCCGGTGAAAGAGACCCAGTACTTC. This chain connects TRBV5-5 to TRBJ2-5, with no clear D. Trimming stripped 4 bases from V and 3 bases from J, with 10 bases between. The CDR3 totals 13 residues. Germline V lookup: CDR1 SGHKS, CDR2 YYEKEE (reference sequence).